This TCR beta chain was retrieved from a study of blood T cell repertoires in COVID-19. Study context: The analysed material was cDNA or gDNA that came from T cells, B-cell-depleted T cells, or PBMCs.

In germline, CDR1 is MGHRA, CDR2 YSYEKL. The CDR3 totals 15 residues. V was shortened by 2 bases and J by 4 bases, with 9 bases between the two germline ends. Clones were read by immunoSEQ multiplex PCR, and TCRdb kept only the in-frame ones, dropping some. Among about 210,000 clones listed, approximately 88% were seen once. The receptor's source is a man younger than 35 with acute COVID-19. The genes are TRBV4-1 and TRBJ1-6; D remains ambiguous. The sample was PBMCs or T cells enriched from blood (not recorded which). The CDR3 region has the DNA TGCGCCAGCAGCCAATCTGAGAGTTATAATTCACCCCTCCACTTT. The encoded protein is CASSQSESYNSPLHF.